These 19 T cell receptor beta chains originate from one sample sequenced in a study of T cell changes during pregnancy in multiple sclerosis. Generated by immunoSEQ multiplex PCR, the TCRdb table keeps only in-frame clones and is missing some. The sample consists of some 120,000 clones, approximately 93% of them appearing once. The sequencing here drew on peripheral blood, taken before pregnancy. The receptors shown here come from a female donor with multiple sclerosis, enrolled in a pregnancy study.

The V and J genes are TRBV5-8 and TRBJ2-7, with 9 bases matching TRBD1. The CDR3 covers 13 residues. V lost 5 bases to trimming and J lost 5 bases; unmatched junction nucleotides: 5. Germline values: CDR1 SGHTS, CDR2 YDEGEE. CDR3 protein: CASRRQGVNEQYF. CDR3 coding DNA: TGTGCCAGCAGAAGACAGGGGGTGAACGAGCAGTACTTC.

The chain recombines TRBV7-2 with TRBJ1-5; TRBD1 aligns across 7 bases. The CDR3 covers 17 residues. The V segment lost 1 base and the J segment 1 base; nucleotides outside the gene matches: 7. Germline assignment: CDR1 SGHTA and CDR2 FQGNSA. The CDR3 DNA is TGTGCCAGCAGCTTAGAGGGGCGACAGGGCAGCAATCAGCCCCAGCATTTT. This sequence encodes CASSLEGRQGSNQPQHF.

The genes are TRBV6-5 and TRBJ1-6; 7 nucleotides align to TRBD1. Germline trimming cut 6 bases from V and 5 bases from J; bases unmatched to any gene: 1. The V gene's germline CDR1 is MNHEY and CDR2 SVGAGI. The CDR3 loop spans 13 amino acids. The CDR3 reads CASRGQNNSPLHF. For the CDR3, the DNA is TGTGCCAGCAGGGGACAGAATAATTCACCCCTCCACTTT.

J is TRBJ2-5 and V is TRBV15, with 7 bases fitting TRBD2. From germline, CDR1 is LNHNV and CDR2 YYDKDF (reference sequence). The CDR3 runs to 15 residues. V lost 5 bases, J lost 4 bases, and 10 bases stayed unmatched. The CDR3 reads CATSLGLAELETQYF. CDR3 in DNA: TGTGCCACCAGCCTCGGGCTAGCGGAACTAGAGACCCAGTACTTC.

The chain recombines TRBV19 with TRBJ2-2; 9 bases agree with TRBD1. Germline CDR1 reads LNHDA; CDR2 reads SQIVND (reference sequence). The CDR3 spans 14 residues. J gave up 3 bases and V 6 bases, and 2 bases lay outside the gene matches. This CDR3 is CASRDRGDTGELFF. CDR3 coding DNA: TGTGCCAGTAGGGACAGGGGCGACACCGGGGAGCTGTTTTTT.

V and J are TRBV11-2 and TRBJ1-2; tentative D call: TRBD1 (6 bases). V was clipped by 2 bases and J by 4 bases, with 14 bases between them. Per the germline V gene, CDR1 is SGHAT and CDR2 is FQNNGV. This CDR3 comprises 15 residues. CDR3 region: CASSLKGQSSYGYTF. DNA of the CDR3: TGTGCCAGCAGCTTAAAGGGACAATCGAGCTATGGCTACACCTTC.

The DNA for the CDR3 is TGTGCCAGCAGCTTGGTAGGGGGCGCGAACACCGGGGAGCTGTTTTTT. Translation: CASSLVGGANTGELFF. This rearrangement joins TRBV5-4 to TRBJ2-2, with TRBD1 matching 7 bases. The trim removed 0 bases at V and 0 bases at J, leaving 2 bases unmatched. Germline lookup yields CDR1 SGHNT and CDR2 YYREEE (reference sequence). The CDR3 sequence is 16 residues long.

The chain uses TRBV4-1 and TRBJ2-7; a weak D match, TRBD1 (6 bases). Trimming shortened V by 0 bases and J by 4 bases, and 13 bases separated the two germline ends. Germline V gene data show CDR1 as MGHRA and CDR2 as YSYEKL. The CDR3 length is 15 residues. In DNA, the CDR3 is TGCGCCAGCAGCCAAGATCGAAACAGGGCATACGAGCAGTACTTC. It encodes CASSQDRNRAYEQYF.

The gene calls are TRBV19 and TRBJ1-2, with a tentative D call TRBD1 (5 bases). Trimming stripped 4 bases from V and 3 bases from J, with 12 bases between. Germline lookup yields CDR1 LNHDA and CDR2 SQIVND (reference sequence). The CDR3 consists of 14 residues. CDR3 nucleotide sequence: TGTGCCAGTAGTACGGGGGACGGGTACTATGGCTACACCTTC. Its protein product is CASSTGDGYYGYTF.

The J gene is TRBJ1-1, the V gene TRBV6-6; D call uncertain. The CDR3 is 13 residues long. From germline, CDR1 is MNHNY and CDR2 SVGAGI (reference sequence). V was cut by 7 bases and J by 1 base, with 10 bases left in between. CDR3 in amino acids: CASTGVANTEAFF. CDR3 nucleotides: TGTGCCAGCACCGGGGTCGCGAACACTGAAGCTTTCTTT.

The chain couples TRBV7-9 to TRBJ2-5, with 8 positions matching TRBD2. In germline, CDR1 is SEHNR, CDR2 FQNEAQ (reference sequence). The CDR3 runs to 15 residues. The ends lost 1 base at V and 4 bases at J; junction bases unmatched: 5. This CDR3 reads CASSLGAAGAETQYF. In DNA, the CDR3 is TGTGCCAGCAGCTTAGGTGCAGCGGGAGCAGAGACCCAGTACTTC.

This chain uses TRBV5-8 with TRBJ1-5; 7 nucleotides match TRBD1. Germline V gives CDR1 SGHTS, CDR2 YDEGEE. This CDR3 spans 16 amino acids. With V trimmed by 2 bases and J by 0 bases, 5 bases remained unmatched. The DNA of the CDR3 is TGTGCCAGCAGCTTCCGACAGGGTTATAGCAATCAGCCCCAGCATTTT. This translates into CASSFRQGYSNQPQHF.

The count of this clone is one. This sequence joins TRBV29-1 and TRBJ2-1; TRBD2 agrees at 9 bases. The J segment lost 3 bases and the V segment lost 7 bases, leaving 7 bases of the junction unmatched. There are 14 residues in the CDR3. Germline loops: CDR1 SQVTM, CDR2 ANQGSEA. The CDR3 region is CSALAGPFYNEQFF. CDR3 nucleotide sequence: TGCAGCGCTCTAGCGGGACCTTTCTACAATGAGCAGTTCTTC.

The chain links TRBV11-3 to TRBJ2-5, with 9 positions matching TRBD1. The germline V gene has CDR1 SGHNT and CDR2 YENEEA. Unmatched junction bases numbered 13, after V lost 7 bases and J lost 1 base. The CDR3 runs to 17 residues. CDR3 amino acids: CASTRRGDRDLQETQYF. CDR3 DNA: TGTGCCAGCACCAGAAGAGGGGACAGGGACCTCCAAGAGACCCAGTACTTC.

The CDR3 here is CASRTGSRGYTF. The CDR3 bases are TGTGCCAGCAGGACAGGGTCCCGTGGCTACACCTTC. This sequence joins TRBV2 and TRBJ1-2; 7 positions match TRBD1. The CDR3 totals 12 residues. Unmatched junction bases numbered 5, after V lost 6 bases and J lost 7 bases. The germline gives CDR1 SNHLY, CDR2 FYNNEI.

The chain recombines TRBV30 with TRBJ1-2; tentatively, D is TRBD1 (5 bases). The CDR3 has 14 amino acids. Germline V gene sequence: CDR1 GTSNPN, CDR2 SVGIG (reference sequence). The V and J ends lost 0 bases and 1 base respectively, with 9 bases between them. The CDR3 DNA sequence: TGTGCCTGGAGTGTATTAGGGGTTAACTATGGCTACACCTTC. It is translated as CAWSVLGVNYGYTF.

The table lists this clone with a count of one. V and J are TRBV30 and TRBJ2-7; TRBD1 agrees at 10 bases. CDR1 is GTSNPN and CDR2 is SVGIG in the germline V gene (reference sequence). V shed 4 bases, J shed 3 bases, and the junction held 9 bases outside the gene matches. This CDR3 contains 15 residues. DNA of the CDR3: TGTGCCTGGACTACATTGAGGGACAGGGGCTACGAGCAGTACTTC. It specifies CAWTTLRDRGYEQYF.

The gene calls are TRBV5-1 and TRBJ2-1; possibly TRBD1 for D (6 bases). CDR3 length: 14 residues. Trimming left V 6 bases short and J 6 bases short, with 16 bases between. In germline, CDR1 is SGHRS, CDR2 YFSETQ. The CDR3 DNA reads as TGCGCCAGCACCACACCGGGACACCTCAATGAGCAGTTCTTC. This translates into CASTTPGHLNEQFF.

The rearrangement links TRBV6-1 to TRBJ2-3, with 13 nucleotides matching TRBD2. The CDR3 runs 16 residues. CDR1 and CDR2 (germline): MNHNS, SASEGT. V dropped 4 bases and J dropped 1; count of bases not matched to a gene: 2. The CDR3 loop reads CASSGGTSGGTDTQYF. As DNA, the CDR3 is TGTGCCAGCAGTGGTGGGACTAGCGGGGGCACAGATACGCAGTATTTT.